One sample yielded the 28 T cell receptor beta chains listed below, sequenced in a study of CD4 T cells in relation to SARS-CoV-2 and coronaviruses. For these receptors, no antigen is known. The protocol was immunoSEQ multiplex PCR, while the TCRdb copy is restricted to in-frame clones and leaves out a portion. Among roughly 30,000 clones, about three quarters were seen once, and the ten largest hold 3.4%. The sample comprised memory CD4+ T cells from PBMCs, cultured in vitro. All receptors derive from an adult with COVID-19.

In nucleotides, the CDR3 is TGCGCCAGCAGCTTGGGAGGGGTTGTCTCTGAAGCTTTCTTT. Translating gives CASSLGGVVSEAFF. The rearrangement joins TRBV5-1 to TRBJ1-1, with D maybe TRBD1 (5 bases). CDR1 SGHRS and CDR2 YFSETQ come from the germline V gene. The CDR3 is made up of 14 amino acids. Between the trimmed V and J ends, which lost 0 bases and 6 bases, there was a span of 12 bases.

The chain combines TRBV3-1 (or the pseudogene TRBV3-2) with TRBJ1-5; D call uncertain. The V gene lost 4 bases and the J gene lost 0 bases, with 7 bases spanning the gap. The CDR3 totals 14 residues. CDR1 and CDR2 (germline): LGHDT, YNNKEL (reference sequence). The CDR3: CASSLGNSNQPQHF. The CDR3 nucleotides read TGTGCCAGCAGCCTAGGAAATAGCAATCAGCCCCAGCATTTT.

The table lists this clone with a count of one. This chain connects TRBV10-3 to TRBJ2-1, with 8 bases that match TRBD2. Germline trimming cut 5 bases from V and 9 bases from J; bases unmatched to any gene: 3. Germline-derived CDR1 and CDR2 are ENHRY and SYGVKD. The CDR3 is made up of 12 amino acids. CDR3 loop: CAISWSGSEQFF. CDR3 DNA: TGTGCCATCAGTTGGAGCGGGAGTGAGCAGTTCTTC.

This clone was counted a few times. The DNA of the CDR3 is TGTGCCACCAGCAGGGTATCTGTGCGGCGCTACAATGAGCAGTTCTTC. It is translated as CATSRVSVRRYNEQFF. The rearrangement uses TRBV15 and TRBJ2-1; unclear D gene. Trimming stripped 3 bases from V and 3 bases from J, with 15 bases between. Germline CDR1 LNHNV, CDR2 YYDKDF (reference sequence). The CDR3 is 16 residues long.

The gene calls are TRBV6-2 or TRBV6-3 and TRBJ1-2; D is unclear. Trimming removed 3 bases from V and 2 bases from J, with 10 bases in between. The germline CDR1 and CDR2 sequences are MNHEY and SVGEGT. CDR3 length: 14 residues. CDR3 nucleotides: TGTGCCAGCAGTTATACGAGTCAAAACTATGGCTACACCTTC. Its translation is CASSYTSQNYGYTF.

This chain connects TRBV28 to TRBJ2-7; 11 bases map to TRBD2. The CDR3 is made up of 15 amino acids. Germline trimming cut 0 bases from V and 2 bases from J; bases unmatched to any gene: 0. Germline V CDR1 and CDR2: MDHEN, SYDVKM. The CDR3, as DNA: TGTGCCAGCAGTTTATGGACTAGCGGGACCTACGAGCAGTACTTC. Translating gives CASSLWTSGTYEQYF. Together with reference TRBV28 and TRBJ2-7, the CDR3 gives the full variable domain: DVKVTQSSRYLVKRTGEKVFLECVQDMDHENMFWYRQDPGLGLRLIYFSYDVKMKEKGDIPEGYSVSREKKERFSLILESASTNQTSMYLCASSLWTSGTYEQYFGPGTRLTVT.

The chain carries TRBV5-4 and TRBJ1-1, with D hard to call. Trimming pared 1 base from V and 1 base from J, leaving 11 bases between. Germline V lookup: CDR1 SGHNT, CDR2 YYREEE (reference sequence). The CDR3 has 15 residues. This CDR3 reads CASSLFRPTNTEAFF. The CDR3 nucleotides read TGTGCCAGCAGCTTGTTTCGGCCGACGAACACTGAAGCTTTCTTT.

The chain couples TRBV7-2 to TRBJ1-1; D is ambiguous. Per germline, CDR1 SGHTA and CDR2 FQGNSA. Trimming removed 6 bases from V and 1 base from J, with 3 bases in between. The CDR3 is 11 residues long. CDR3 bases: TGTGCCAGCAGTGAGAACACTGAAGCTTTCTTT. It encodes CASSENTEAFF.

V and J are TRBV18 and TRBJ1-1; 7 nucleotides line up with TRBD1. The CDR3 loop spans 14 amino acids. CDR1 is KGHSH, CDR2 LQKENI, per germline. V shed 5 bases and J 4 bases; nucleotides not matched to a gene: 7. As DNA, the CDR3 is TGTGCCAGCTCAGTACAGGGGCAAGGCACTGAAGCTTTCTTT. This sequence encodes CASSVQGQGTEAFF.

This sequence joins TRBV6-1 and TRBJ2-5, with 9 bases aligning to TRBD1. The germline V gene has CDR1 MNHNS and CDR2 SASEGT. This CDR3 contains 15 residues. Trimming took 3 bases from V and 4 from J; bases not matched to a gene: 6. The CDR3 bases are TGTGCCAGCAGTGAGGACAGGGGAATTGGAGAGACCCAGTACTTC. Its protein product is CASSEDRGIGETQYF.

The chain combines TRBV5-1 with TRBJ2-2; TRBD2 matches at 12 bases. Germline CDR1 reads SGHRS; CDR2 reads YFSETQ. V shed 1 base and J 1 base; nucleotides not matched to a gene: 5. This CDR3 region has 18 residues. The CDR3 DNA sequence: TGCGCCAGCAGCTTGACGGGACTAGCGGGTTTGAACACCGGGGAGCTGTTTTTT. This codes for CASSLTGLAGLNTGELFF.

The genes are TRBV28 and TRBJ2-2; perhaps TRBD1 as D (6 bases). This CDR3 region has 13 residues. V lost 9 bases and J lost 6, with 14 bases in between. The germline gives CDR1 MDHEN, CDR2 SYDVKM. CDR3 in DNA: TGTGCCAGTGTAAACAGGGTAGCCGGGGAGCTGTTTTTT. Encoded protein: CASVNRVAGELFF.

This clone was counted once. The rearrangement uses TRBV5-6 and TRBJ2-5, with TRBD1 matching 9 bases. The ends lost 3 bases at V and 6 bases at J; junction bases unmatched: 6. The CDR3 is 14 residues long. Looked up from germline, CDR1 is SGHDT and CDR2 is YYEEEE. The CDR3 DNA reads as TGTGCCAGCAGCTATACAGGGGGCCTGAAGACCCAGTACTTC. This gives the protein CASSYTGGLKTQYF. Full variable domain (rest looked up from reference TRBV5-6 and TRBJ2-5): DAGVTQSPTHLIKTRGQQVTLRCSPKSGHDTVSWYQQALGQGPQFIFQYYEEEERQRGNFPDRFSGHQFPNYSSELNVNALLLGDSALYLCASSYTGGLKTQYFGPGTRLLVL.

The chain is built from TRBV7-6 and TRBJ2-3; unclear D gene. The CDR3 sequence is 16 residues long. Deletions cut 2 bases from V and 2 bases from J, with 14 bases between. The V gene's germline CDR1 is SGHVS and CDR2 FNYEAQ. In nucleotides, the CDR3 is TGTGCCAGCAGCTTACGCTCTGCAGCTAACACAGATACGCAGTATTTT. This encodes CASSLRSAANTDTQYF.

The sample holds a few counts of this clone. The V and J genes are TRBV5-1 and TRBJ2-7, with D hard to call. The germline CDR1 and CDR2 sequences are SGHRS and YFSETQ. The CDR3 length is 14 residues. V was cut by 0 bases and J by 3 bases, with 10 bases left in between. The CDR3 bases are TGCGCCAGCAGCTTGGGGCCCTCCAACTACGAGCAGTACTTC. Translating it yields CASSLGPSNYEQYF. The whole variable domain, filled in from reference TRBV5-1 and TRBJ2-7, reads KAGVTQTPRYLIKTRGQQVTLSCSPISGHRSVSWYQQTPGQGLQFLFEYFSETQRNKGNFPGRFSGRQFSNSRSEMNVSTLELGDSALYLCASSLGPSNYEQYFGPGTRLTVT.

A few counts support this clone. The chain has TRBV2 and TRBJ1-5; 9 nucleotides align to TRBD1. V lost 6 bases and J lost 2; bases outside the gene matches: 5. CDR1 is SNHLY, CDR2 FYNNEI, per germline. There are 15 residues in the CDR3. Written as DNA, the CDR3 is TGTGCCAGCAGAAGACAGGGGGAGGGCAATCAGCCCCAGCATTTT. Translating gives CASRRQGEGNQPQHF.

This rearrangement joins TRBV29-1 to TRBJ1-1; D unresolved. CDR1 and CDR2 from the germline V gene are SQVTM and ANQGSEA. With 4 bases removed from V and 2 bases from J, the gap between germline ends came to 8 bases. The CDR3 is made up of 12 amino acids. The CDR3 protein is CSVGRDNTEAFF. In DNA, the CDR3 is TGCAGCGTTGGGCGCGATAACACTGAAGCTTTCTTT.

The J gene is TRBJ2-3, the V gene TRBV27; TRBD2 might be the D (7 bases). Germline V gene data show CDR1 as MNHEY and CDR2 as SMNVEV (reference sequence). Trimming shortened V by 2 bases and J by 5 bases, and 17 bases separated the two germline ends. The CDR3 is made up of 16 amino acids. CDR3 sequence: CASSLDRSGIKDTQYF. In DNA form, the CDR3 reads TGTGCCAGCAGTTTAGACAGGAGCGGGATAAAAGATACGCAGTATTTT.

This sequence joins TRBV6-1 and TRBJ2-1; a weak D match, TRBD2 (7 bases). The CDR3 length is 16 residues. V lost 0 bases, J lost 9 bases, and 18 bases lay in between. Germline CDR1 reads MNHNS; CDR2 reads SASEGT. CDR3 amino acids: CASSEAPAGEGGEQFF. CDR3 coding DNA: TGTGCCAGCAGTGAAGCGCCGGCAGGGGAGGGCGGTGAGCAGTTCTTC.

This chain connects TRBV29-1 to TRBJ2-5; a possible D gene is TRBD1 (5 bases). Germline V gives CDR1 SQVTM, CDR2 ANQGSEA. The CDR3 spans 12 residues. V lost 7 bases and J 4 bases, leaving 13 bases between the germline ends. The CDR3 sequence: CSGQTDGETQYF. In DNA, the CDR3 is TGCAGCGGACAGACCGATGGAGAGACCCAGTACTTC.

The rearrangement uses TRBV10-3 and TRBJ2-7; the match to TRBD2 covers 7 bases. The V gene end was trimmed by 5 bases and the J gene end by 4 bases; junction bases not matched to a gene: 8. CDR3 length: 14 amino acids. The V gene's germline CDR1 is ENHRY and CDR2 SYGVKD. This CDR3 is CAISSSGTKYEQYF. The CDR3 DNA is TGTGCCATCAGTTCCAGCGGGACCAAATACGAGCAGTACTTC.

This clone was detected a few times. V is TRBV4-1 and J is TRBJ2-1, with 7 bases identical to TRBD2. This CDR3 region has 16 residues. Trimming removed 1 base from V and 3 bases from J; junction bases left unmatched: 6. Germline assignment: CDR1 MGHRA and CDR2 YSYEKL. As DNA, the CDR3 is TGCGCCAGCAGCCAAGTCCGCCTAGCGGTCTACAATGAGCAGTTCTTC. Translating it yields CASSQVRLAVYNEQFF.

This rearrangement joins TRBV9 to TRBJ2-5, with 11 bases aligning to TRBD2. V gave up 3 bases and J gave up 5 bases; unmatched junction bases: 6. This CDR3 contains 15 residues. The germline CDR1 and CDR2 sequences are SGDLS and YYNGEE. This CDR3 reads CASSGSGRVWETQYF. Here the CDR3 DNA reads TGTGCCAGCAGCGGTAGCGGGAGGGTTTGGGAGACCCAGTACTTC.

The CDR3 region is CASKRDGDNSPLHF. CDR3 in DNA: TGTGCCAGTAAACGGGACGGCGATAATTCACCCCTCCACTTT. This chain uses TRBV2 with TRBJ1-6, with D perhaps matching TRBD1 (5 bases). The germline V gene encodes CDR1 SNHLY and CDR2 FYNNEI. With 9 bases removed from V and 5 bases from J, the gap between germline ends came to 14 bases. This CDR3 contains 14 residues.

The V and J genes are TRBV5-1 and TRBJ1-1; 8 nucleotides agree with TRBD1. Losses at the gene ends were 6 bases for V and 1 base for J; bases not matched to a gene: 8. This CDR3 contains 15 residues. CDR1 and CDR2 from the germline V gene are SGHRS and YFSETQ. CDR3 coding DNA: TGCGCCAGCACCGCGGACAGGGTGGGGAACACTGAAGCTTTCTTT. Its translation is CASTADRVGNTEAFF.

V usage is TRBV12-3 or TRBV12-4 and J usage is TRBJ2-4; D is uncertain. The V end was cut by 5 bases, the J end by 7 bases, with 9 bases between. CDR3 length equals 12 residues. The CDR3 sequence: CASSPPRNIQYF. Here the CDR3 DNA reads TGTGCCAGCAGTCCCCCCCGTAACATTCAGTACTTC.

The gene calls are TRBV6-5 and TRBJ1-5, with 7 bases that match TRBD1. Trimming cost V 6 bases and J 9 bases; bases outside gene matches: 14. This CDR3 spans 15 amino acids. Per germline, CDR1 MNHEY and CDR2 SVGAGI. In DNA, the CDR3 is TGTGCCAGCAGCCTAATGGACAGGTTGGGCATGCCCCAGCATTTT. It codes for CASSLMDRLGMPQHF.

This chain uses TRBV19 with TRBJ2-1; 11 bases match TRBD2. This CDR3 comprises 15 residues. Germline V lookup: CDR1 LNHDA, CDR2 SQIVND (reference sequence). V dropped 4 bases and J dropped 6; count of bases not matched to a gene: 5. The CDR3: CASSTLAGGGNEQFF. The CDR3 DNA sequence: TGTGCCAGTAGTACCCTAGCGGGAGGAGGCAATGAGCAGTTCTTC.